The 32 T cell receptor beta chains given below trace back to one sample, sequenced in a study of T cell repertoires in cytomegalovirus infection (dated by TCRdb to 2018 to 2020). These receptors have no identified antigens. TCRdb lists the instrument as Illumina HiSeq 1500. TCRdb's own reprocessing of the public reads used fastp at Q25 and MiXCR and kept productive beta chains. Duplicate CDR3 protein sequences are folded into a single record with the most common DNA and genes. The sample has 600,000 to 700,000 distinct CDR3 sequences on record, about 33% of them singletons. The ten largest make up over 15% of the sample. Reading the label with the study, this specimen's treatment or condition is: in vitro stimulation with specific CMV peptide epitopes to enrich CMV-specific T cells. This sample comprised cultured PBMCs, obtained from culture after CMV antigen stimulation. Receptor source: a human donor in good health (CMV status not recorded). Some clones in this sample may be carry-over from other donors' samples.

This rearrangement joins TRBV28 to TRBJ2-3, with D possibly matching TRBD2 (5 bases). The CDR3 is made up of 13 amino acids. Trimming removed 2 bases at V and 8 bases at J, with 11 bases between. Germline CDR1 is MDHEN and CDR2 is SYDVKM. Written as DNA, the CDR3 is TGTGCCAGCAGTTTACTGCGGGCTGGTACGCAGTATTTT. As protein: CASSLLRAGTQYF.

By sample share, this clonotype is medium-sized (0.01 to 0.1%). At one end, the junction sequence differs from germline, possibly due to a read error. The chain combines TRBV12-3 or TRBV12-4 with TRBJ1-1; maybe TRBD1 (5 bases). The CDR3 contains 14 residues. In nucleotides, the CDR3 is TGTGCCAGCAGCTTAGCGGGGGGGTACACTGAAGCTTTCTTT. Translated: CASSLAGGYTEAFF.

There are a few counts of this clonotype. J is TRBJ1-4 and V is TRBV19; D uncertain. Germline values: CDR1 LNHDA, CDR2 SQIVND (reference sequence). This CDR3 spans 14 amino acids. Trimming took 3 bases from V and 8 from J, leaving 13 bases between them. Written as DNA, the CDR3 is TGTGCCAGTAGTATGGGGTCTCCGGGCGAAAAACTGTTTTTT. This translates into CASSMGSPGEKLFF.

In this sample, this clonotype turned up a few times. The gene calls are TRBV9 and TRBJ2-5; tentatively, D is TRBD1 or TRBD2 (5 bases each). CDR1 is SGDLS and CDR2 is YYNGEE in the germline V gene. The ends were cut back, 3 bases at V and 1 base at J, with 10 bases in the middle. The CDR3 is 14 residues long. CDR3 sequence (DNA): TGTGCCAGCAGCGCGAGGGGTGTCCAAGAGACCCAGTACTTC. Translation gives CASSARGVQETQYF.

This clonotype was recorded a few times. This chain links TRBV12-3 or TRBV12-4 with TRBJ1-2, with 8 bases identical to TRBD1. J was trimmed by 7 bases and V by 4 bases; bases with no gene match: 20. The CDR3 is 18 residues long. CDR3 protein: CASSSLVADPRGQGGYTF. The CDR3 DNA is TGTGCCAGCAGTTCCCTAGTAGCCGACCCCAGGGGGCAAGGTGGCTACACCTTC.

The CDR3: CASSHLPGGIAGGQSNTGELFF. The CDR3 DNA reads as TGTGCCAGCAGCCACCTCCCGGGTGGGATAGCGGGGGGGCAGTCGAACACCGGGGAGCTGTTTTTT. V and J are TRBV4-2 and TRBJ2-2; 11 positions agree with TRBD2. After removal of 3 bases from V and 0 bases from J, the junction contained 18 bases not matched to a gene. The length of the CDR3 is 22 residues. CDR1 is LGHNA, CDR2 YNFKEQ, per germline.

The chain couples TRBV20-1 to TRBJ2-3; D is unresolved. Trimming shortened V by 6 bases and J by 2 bases, and 15 bases separated the two germline ends. Germline assignment: CDR1 DFQATT and CDR2 SNEGSKA (reference sequence). This CDR3 region has 14 residues. CDR3 amino acids: CSAPTTGITDTQYF. In DNA, the CDR3 is TGCAGTGCCCCCACTACCGGAATCACAGATACGCAGTATTTT.

The chain has TRBV7-6 and TRBJ2-5, with 8 bases fitting TRBD2. The CDR3 consists of 16 residues. J was trimmed by 4 bases and V by 8 bases; bases with no gene match: 15. Germline-derived CDR1 and CDR2 are SGHVS and FNYEAQ. The CDR3 nucleotides read TGTGCCAGCCGCCGACGCCCAGCGGGAGTAGTAGAGACCCAGTACTTC. Protein product: CASRRRPAGVVETQYF.

The chain couples TRBV6-1 to TRBJ1-5; TRBD1 might be the D (6 bases). Trimming removed 7 bases at V and 3 bases at J, with 16 bases between. Looked up from germline, CDR1 is MNHNS and CDR2 is SASEGT. The CDR3 length is 15 residues. The CDR3 DNA sequence: TGTGCCAGCATCCGGTCCTCAGGGGTCAATCAGCCCCAGCATTTT. Protein product: CASIRSSGVNQPQHF.

CDR3 sequence: CASSLYPPGMAHRLQYF. Written as DNA, the CDR3 is TGTGCCAGCAGCTTATACCCCCCCGGAATGGCCCACAGGTTGCAGTACTTC. This chain links TRBV7-9 with TRBJ2-7; a weak D match, TRBD1 (5 bases). V was cut by 2 bases and J by 9 bases, with 26 bases left in between. From germline, CDR1 is SEHNR and CDR2 FQNEAQ (reference sequence). The CDR3 length is 17 residues.

This clonotype was counted at least ten times. This rearrangement joins TRBV7-2 to TRBJ1-3, with 10 bases lining up with TRBD1. CDR1 is SGHTA and CDR2 is FQGNSA in the germline V gene. This CDR3 is 16 amino acids long. J gave up 5 bases and V 5 bases, and 9 bases lay outside the gene matches. CDR3 loop: CASSLARTGGRNTIYF. DNA for the CDR3: TGTGCCAGCAGCCTGGCCAGGACAGGGGGAAGAAACACCATATATTTT. Variable domain in full (rest from reference TRBV7-2 and TRBJ1-3): GAGVSQSPSNKVTEKGKDVELRCDPISGHTALYWYRQSLGQGLEFLIYFQGNSAPDKSGLPSDRFSAERTGGSVSTLTIQRTQQEDSAVYLCASSLARTGGRNTIYFGEGSWLTVV.

This chain joins TRBV11-2 and TRBJ2-3; D remains ambiguous. CDR3 size: 13 residues. V lost 5 bases, J lost 2 bases, and 8 bases lay in between. Germline assignment: CDR1 SGHAT and CDR2 FQNNGV. CDR3 DNA: TGTGCCAGCAGCCAAGGGTTCACAGATACGCAGTATTTT. It translates to CASSQGFTDTQYF.

The chain has TRBV12-3 or TRBV12-4 and TRBJ2-1; D may be TRBD2 (6 bases). The CDR3 consists of 16 residues. V was shortened by 7 bases and J by 9 bases, with 25 bases between the two germline ends. The CDR3 DNA reads as TGTGCCAGCAAATCCCAGACTAGTGGTCTGATCCGTGAGCAGTTCTTC. Its translation: CASKSQTSGLIREQFF.

This clonotype has just a few counts. V is TRBV7-8 and J is TRBJ2-7; the D is unclear. This CDR3 is built from 15 residues. The V end was cut by 5 bases, the J end by 2 bases, with 16 bases between. From germline, CDR1 is SGHVS and CDR2 FQNEAQ. The CDR3, as DNA: TGTGCCAGCAGCCCTCTGACTCACCAGACCTACGAGCAGTACTTC. Amino acid sequence: CASSPLTHQTYEQYF. Drawing the rest from reference TRBV7-8 and TRBJ2-7, the complete variable domain is GAGVSQSPRYKVAKRGQDVALRCDPISGHVSLFWYQQALGQGPEFLTYFQNEAQLDKSGLPSDRFFAERPEGSVSTLKIQRTQQEDSAVYLCASSPLTHQTYEQYFGPGTRLTVT.

The chain employs TRBV12-3 or TRBV12-4 and TRBJ1-1; D may be TRBD1 (6 bases). The CDR3 is 16 residues long. V gave up 5 bases and J gave up 6 bases, with 22 bases separating them. CDR3 coding DNA: TGTGCCAGCAGTCCAACCAAGGGACAACTGAGCGCTGAAGCTTTCTTT. Amino acids: CASSPTKGQLSAEAFF.

The chain carries TRBV7-9 and TRBJ2-1; 9 bases match TRBD2. The CDR3 sequence is 15 residues long. With 3 bases clipped from V and 5 bases from J, the junction kept 5 bases outside the gene matches. Germline assignment: CDR1 SEHNR and CDR2 FQNEAQ (reference sequence). CDR3 protein: CASSLSGGPNNEQFF. For the CDR3, the DNA is TGTGCCAGCAGCTTGAGCGGGGGGCCCAACAATGAGCAGTTCTTC.

This chain joins TRBV18 and TRBJ1-1; TRBD1 matches 8 bases. The CDR3 is 14 residues long. The germline CDR1 and CDR2 sequences are KGHSH and LQKENI. The V segment lost 6 bases and the J segment 3 bases; nucleotides outside the gene matches: 6. The CDR3 reads CASSQDRAYTEAFF. In nucleotides, the CDR3 is TGTGCCAGCTCGCAGGACAGGGCCTACACTGAAGCTTTCTTT.

The chain has TRBV19 and TRBJ1-5; perhaps TRBD1 as D (5 bases). Deletions cut 3 bases from V and 3 bases from J, with 12 bases between. Germline CDR1 reads LNHDA; CDR2 reads SQIVND (reference sequence). The CDR3 runs 15 residues. The CDR3 spells CASSIREGLNQPQHF. The DNA of the CDR3 is TGTGCCAGTAGTATCCGGGAGGGGCTCAATCAGCCCCAGCATTTT.

In this sample, this clonotype turned up many times. The genes are TRBV7-2 and TRBJ2-3; 9 bases are shared with TRBD2. Germline CDR1 and CDR2: SGHTA and FQGNSA. This CDR3 has 15 amino acids. The junction had 7 bases not matched to a gene; V was cut back by 5 bases and J by 4 bases. CDR3 nucleotide sequence: TGTGCCAGCAGCCCTCTAGCGGGAAAATCAGATACGCAGTATTTT. It yields the protein CASSPLAGKSDTQYF.

This clonotype was observed a few times. The V and J genes are TRBV5-1 and TRBJ2-7; D tentatively reads TRBD1 or TRBD2 (5 bases each). The CDR3 has 14 residues. Between the trimmed V and J ends, which lost 5 bases and 4 bases, there was a span of 16 bases. CDR1 and CDR2 from the germline V gene are SGHRS and YFSETQ. CDR3 sequence: CASSSGTHPYEQYF. CDR3 DNA: TGCGCCAGCAGTTCAGGGACCCACCCATACGAGCAGTACTTC.

The chain has TRBV19 and TRBJ2-7; 7 bases map to TRBD1. This CDR3 has 16 amino acids. V was clipped by 4 bases and J by 3 bases; unmatched bases: 12. CDR1 and CDR2 (germline): LNHDA, SQIVND (reference sequence). The CDR3 is CASSNGQDAGHYEQYF. The CDR3 bases are TGTGCCAGTAGTAACGGACAGGACGCAGGGCACTACGAGCAGTACTTC.

This clonotype was seen only a few times. V gene TRBV19 combines with J gene TRBJ1-5, with TRBD1 matching over 10 bases. Looked up from germline, CDR1 is LNHDA and CDR2 is SQIVND (reference sequence). This CDR3 has 13 amino acids. Trimming took 6 bases from V and 7 from J; bases not matched to a gene: 3. CDR3 coding DNA: TGTGCCAGTAGCGGGACAGGGGCCCAGCCCCAGCATTTT. This translates into CASSGTGAQPQHF. The full variable domain, its missing parts supplied by reference TRBV19 and TRBJ1-5, is DGGITQSPKYLFRKEGQNVTLSCEQNLNHDAMYWYRQDPGQGLRLIYYSQIVNDFQKGDIAEGYSVSREKKESFPLTVTSAQKNPTAFYLCASSGTGAQPQHFGDGTRLSIL.

The genes are TRBV20-1 and TRBJ1-2; no clear D. CDR1 is DFQATT and CDR2 is SNEGSKA in the germline V gene (reference sequence). The CDR3 consists of 14 residues. Between the trimmed V and J ends, which lost 3 bases and 3 bases, there was a span of 14 bases. Here the CDR3 reads CSARRSAGDYGYTF. CDR3 sequence (DNA): TGCAGTGCTAGGAGGTCAGCAGGAGACTATGGCTACACCTTC.

The chain links TRBV7-9 to TRBJ2-1; D possibly corresponds to TRBD1 (6 bases). This CDR3 is built from 16 residues. V was trimmed by 5 bases and J by 3 bases, leaving 17 bases between them. Germline values: CDR1 SEHNR, CDR2 FQNEAQ (reference sequence). CDR3 nucleotide sequence: TGTGCCAGCAGCCCCCCCGGGACATTCCTCTACAATGAGCAGTTCTTC. Translated, it gives CASSPPGTFLYNEQFF.

This chain connects TRBV12-3 or TRBV12-4 to TRBJ2-5; 9 bases are a match to TRBD2. V was clipped by 6 bases and J by 2 bases; unmatched bases: 10. The CDR3 runs 16 residues. The CDR3 bases are TGTGCCAGCAGCAAAATTGGACTAGCGATTCAAGAGACCCAGTACTTC. Translation gives CASSKIGLAIQETQYF.

The V gene is TRBV7-9, the J gene TRBJ1-1, with a tentative D call TRBD1 (5 bases). The V gene lost 3 bases and the J gene lost 0 bases, with 8 bases spanning the gap. This CDR3 is built from 14 residues. CDR1 is SEHNR, CDR2 FQNEAQ, per germline (reference sequence). The CDR3 DNA reads TGTGCCAGCAGCTTCGACAGCATGAACACTGAAGCTTTCTTT. This codes for CASSFDSMNTEAFF. Full variable domain (remainder filled in from reference TRBV7-9 and TRBJ1-1): DTGVSQNPRHKITKRGQNVTFRCDPISEHNRLYWYRQTLGQGPEFLTYFQNEAQLEKSRLLSDRFSAERPKGSFSTLEIQRTEQGDSAMYLCASSFDSMNTEAFFGQGTRLTVV.

The rearrangement uses TRBV27 and TRBJ2-1, with 9 bases fitting TRBD2. This CDR3 has 18 residues. J was trimmed by 2 bases and V by 3 bases; bases with no gene match: 11. Germline assignment: CDR1 MNHEY and CDR2 SMNVEV (reference sequence). CDR3 amino acids: CASSLRVAGVRAYNEQFF. In DNA form, the CDR3 reads TGTGCCAGCAGTTTGAGAGTAGCGGGGGTGCGGGCCTACAATGAGCAGTTCTTC.

The chain carries TRBV18 and TRBJ1-1, with D possibly being TRBD1 (6 bases). The CDR3 is made up of 15 amino acids. CDR1 and CDR2 from the germline V gene are KGHSH and LQKENI. The V end was cut by 0 bases, the J end by 4 bases, with 12 bases between. CDR3 in amino acids: CASSPPYGGPTEAFF. CDR3 nucleotides: TGTGCCAGCTCACCACCGTACGGGGGGCCCACTGAAGCTTTCTTT.

V usage is TRBV7-9 and J usage is TRBJ1-5; no firm D call. The CDR3 has 14 residues. The V gene's germline CDR1 is SEHNR and CDR2 FQNEAQ (reference sequence). V lost 0 bases, J lost 2 bases, and 5 bases lay in between. CDR3 loop: CASSLASGNQPQHF. For the CDR3, the DNA is TGTGCCAGCAGCTTAGCGTCAGGCAATCAGCCCCAGCATTTT.

V usage is TRBV6-1 and J usage is TRBJ1-1; 9 nucleotides align to TRBD1. Germline trimming cut 5 bases from V and 4 bases from J; bases unmatched to any gene: 8. Germline-derived CDR1 and CDR2 are MNHNS and SASEGT. This CDR3 has 15 residues. The CDR3 DNA reads TGTGCCAGCAGTCGACAGGGGGTGTCGAGCACTGAAGCTTTCTTT. It specifies CASSRQGVSSTEAFF.

This clonotype occurred a few times. This sequence joins TRBV6-2 or TRBV6-3 and TRBJ2-2; unclear D gene. V gave up 6 bases and J gave up 8 bases, with 16 bases separating them. The CDR3 extends over 14 amino acids. Per germline, CDR1 MNHEY and CDR2 SVGEGT. This CDR3 is CASRSTVGPGELFF. The CDR3 region has the DNA TGTGCCAGCAGATCTACGGTCGGCCCAGGGGAGCTGTTTTTT.

This clonotype was seen more than once but under ten times. The junction and the germline gene differ at one end; a read error may be behind it. The chain has TRBV5-4 and TRBJ2-3; D ambiguous. CDR1 and CDR2 from the germline V gene are SGHNT and YYREEE (reference sequence). The CDR3 totals 16 residues. In DNA, the CDR3 is TGTGCCAGCAGCTTAGAGCCCTTCCAAGCCACAGATGCGCAGTATTTT. Its protein product is CASSLEPFQATDAQYF.